Below, 25 T cell receptor beta chains from the same sample are listed, as sequenced in a study of shared clonotypes between healthy human individuals. Terminally differentiated effector memory CD45RA+ cells were left out of the naive CD8 fraction, which was CD45RO-negative and positively selected for CCR7. Sequencing used immunoSEQ multiplex PCR; TCRdb keeps in-frame clones, though not all of them. The repertoire holds around 1.9 million clones, with about 93% as singletons. The material sequenced was naive CD8+ T cells from PBMCs. The receptors derive from a man aged 18 to 29 in good health. Some clones in this sample may be carry-over from other donors' samples.

The chain combines TRBV27 with TRBJ2-7; 10 bases fit TRBD1. The CDR3 runs 15 residues. CDR1 and CDR2 (germline): MNHEY, SMNVEV (reference sequence). The V gene end was trimmed by 6 bases and the J gene end by 3 bases; junction bases not matched to a gene: 8. CDR3 nucleotides: TGTGCCAGCAGGGTGGGACAGGGGATAAACTACGAGCAGTACTTC. It is translated as CASRVGQGINYEQYF.

The chain has TRBV4-3 and TRBJ2-5; D not certain. CDR1 is LGHNA and CDR2 is YSLEER in the germline V gene. The germline V and J ends were trimmed by 3 bases and 0 bases, with 11 bases remaining between them. The CDR3 consists of 15 residues. Written as DNA, the CDR3 is TGCGCCAGCAGCCATCTCCTGGCGGACCAAGAGACCCAGTACTTC. Its translation is CASSHLLADQETQYF.

The chain uses TRBV27 and TRBJ2-7; TRBD1 agrees at 7 bases. Germline-derived CDR1 and CDR2 are MNHEY and SMNVEV (reference sequence). The V segment lost 6 bases and the J segment 1 base; nucleotides outside the gene matches: 3. The CDR3 loop spans 13 amino acids. CDR3 residues: CASRSTGSYEQYF. The CDR3 DNA sequence: TGTGCCAGCAGATCGACAGGGTCCTACGAGCAGTACTTC.

The chain recombines TRBV27 with TRBJ1-2; D not resolved. The CDR3 has 17 amino acids. Germline loops: CDR1 MNHEY, CDR2 SMNVEV (reference sequence). V lost 5 bases, J lost 1 base, and 20 bases lay in between. Written as DNA, the CDR3 is TGTGCCAGCAGTCCACTCAAGGCCTCCTTCAATAACTATGGCTACACCTTC. Residues: CASSPLKASFNNYGYTF.

This chain uses TRBV30 with TRBJ2-4; 7 positions match TRBD2. CDR1 GTSNPN and CDR2 SVGIG come from the germline V gene (reference sequence). Trimming at V came to 5 bases and at J to 6 bases, leaving 4 bases not matched to a gene. This CDR3 region has 12 residues. The CDR3 is CAWWGEGNIQYF. Here the CDR3 DNA reads TGTGCCTGGTGGGGGGAGGGAAACATTCAGTACTTC.

Concerning this clone itself: Other DNA sequences in this sample translate to the same CDR3. This chain links TRBV27 with TRBJ1-5; TRBD1 is a possible D gene (5 bases). Per the germline V gene, CDR1 is MNHEY and CDR2 is SMNVEV (reference sequence). The CDR3 spans 14 residues. V shed 6 bases and J shed 0 bases, with 9 bases lying between them. The CDR3 loop is CASRVGGSNQPQHF. The CDR3 coding sequence is TGTGCCAGCAGGGTTGGGGGTAGCAATCAGCCCCAGCATTTT.

This chain joins TRBV5-4 and TRBJ2-1, with 11 positions matching TRBD2. Losses at the gene ends were 5 bases for V and 9 bases for J; bases not matched to a gene: 10. CDR3 size: 15 residues. CDR1 is SGHNT and CDR2 is YYREEE in the germline V gene (reference sequence). For the CDR3, the DNA is TGTGCCAGCAGGTTCCTAGCGGGAGGAGGCGGTGAGCAGTTCTTC. This translates into CASRFLAGGGGEQFF.

The chain links TRBV15 to TRBJ1-3; D remains ambiguous. Between the trimmed V and J ends, which lost 0 bases and 0 bases, there was a span of 6 bases. Germline loops: CDR1 LNHNV, CDR2 YYDKDF (reference sequence). The CDR3 contains 15 residues. The CDR3 coding sequence is TGTGCCACCAGCAGAGATGGCAACTCTGGAAACACCATATATTTT. It yields the protein CATSRDGNSGNTIYF. The whole variable domain, remainder taken from reference TRBV15 and TRBJ1-3, is DAMVIQNPRYQVTQFGKPVTLSCSQTLNHNVMYWYQQKSSQAPKLLFHYYDKDFNNEADTPDNFQSRRPNTSFCFLDIRSPGLGDTAMYLCATSRDGNSGNTIYFGEGSWLTVV.

The J gene is TRBJ2-7, the V gene TRBV19; tentatively, D is TRBD1 or TRBD2 (6 bases each). This CDR3 contains 15 residues. Trimming stripped 0 bases from V and 3 bases from J, with 12 bases between. Germline lookup yields CDR1 LNHDA and CDR2 SQIVND (reference sequence). The CDR3 is CASSIEGKGGYEQYF. Written as DNA, the CDR3 is TGTGCCAGTAGTATAGAAGGGAAGGGGGGCTACGAGCAGTACTTC.

The V gene is TRBV19, the J gene TRBJ1-6, with 8 bases matching TRBD1. V lost 2 bases to trimming and J lost 11 bases; unmatched junction nucleotides: 8. CDR3 length: 15 amino acids. Germline V lookup: CDR1 LNHDA, CDR2 SQIVND (reference sequence). Here the CDR3 DNA reads TGTGCCAGTAGTATAATCCGGGACAGGTTGGCACCCCTCCACTTT. Translating gives CASSIIRDRLAPLHF.

The rearrangement uses TRBV6-5 and TRBJ2-7; no clear D gene. This CDR3 is built from 13 residues. The ends were cut back, 0 bases at V and 2 bases at J, with 5 bases in the middle. Germline CDR1 is MNHEY and CDR2 is SVGAGI. The CDR3, as DNA: TGTGCCAGCAGTTACTCTTACGCCTACGAGCAGTACTTC. Translated, it gives CASSYSYAYEQYF.

Worth noting for this clone: At one end, the junction sequence differs from germline, possibly due to a read error. The chain uses TRBV4-3 and TRBJ2-2, with D possibly TRBD2 on 6 matching bases. Per germline, CDR1 LGHNA and CDR2 YSLEER. The CDR3 spans 16 residues. The CDR3 DNA follows: TGCGCCAGCAGCCAAGAAGGCGGAGGGAACCCCGGGGAGCTGTTTTTT. Protein sequence: CASSQEGGGNPGELFF.

The chain is built from TRBV19 and TRBJ2-1; D is unresolved. V was pared by 5 bases and J by 0 bases, with 8 bases between. The CDR3 sequence is 14 residues long. The germline CDR1 and CDR2 sequences are LNHDA and SQIVND (reference sequence). This CDR3 reads CASSPESSYNEQFF. The CDR3 coding sequence is TGTGCCAGTAGTCCCGAAAGCTCCTACAATGAGCAGTTCTTC.

This clone appeared once. The chain joins TRBV4-3 to TRBJ1-2, with a tentative D call TRBD1 (5 bases). CDR1 is LGHNA, CDR2 YSLEER, per germline. The CDR3 extends over 16 amino acids. V shed 4 bases and J shed 5 bases, with 20 bases lying between them. CDR3: CASSPTLGLGTYGYTF. The CDR3 coding sequence is TGCGCCAGCAGCCCCACTCTAGGCCTCGGGACGTATGGCTACACCTTC.

The chain couples TRBV5-4 to TRBJ2-3; 9 bases fit TRBD2. The CDR3 is made up of 15 amino acids. Losses at the gene ends were 5 bases for V and 5 bases for J; bases not matched to a gene: 9. Germline lookup yields CDR1 SGHNT and CDR2 YYREEE (reference sequence). The CDR3 DNA reads TGTGCCAGCAGGTCGGGACTAGCAGATGGAGATACGCAGTATTTT. Its protein is CASRSGLADGDTQYF.

This sequence joins TRBV29-1 and TRBJ2-7; D is possibly TRBD2 (5 bases). V shed 4 bases and J shed 1 base, with 14 bases lying between them. This CDR3 comprises 14 residues. Germline CDR1 is SQVTM and CDR2 is ANQGSEA. The CDR3 loop reads CSVVGSPGSYEQYF. The CDR3 region has the DNA TGCAGCGTTGTTGGATCCCCGGGGTCCTACGAGCAGTACTTC.

The rearrangement links TRBV6-4 to TRBJ2-2; D is unresolved. Germline CDR1 and CDR2: MRHNA and SNTAGT. The V end lost 2 bases, the J end lost 4 bases, and 8 bases lay between the germline ends. The CDR3 extends over 14 amino acids. This chain's CDR3 is CASSDGIRTGELFF. CDR3 coding DNA: TGTGCCAGCAGTGACGGAATCCGCACCGGGGAGCTGTTTTTT.

This chain links TRBV19 with TRBJ2-1; D is undetermined. Trimming removed 2 bases at V and 7 bases at J, with 12 bases between. Germline-derived CDR1 and CDR2 are LNHDA and SQIVND (reference sequence). CDR3 length equals 14 residues. The CDR3 DNA reads TGTGCCAGTAGTATAACAACCACTGGTAATGAGCAGTTCTTC. It translates to CASSITTTGNEQFF. Variable domain in full (rest from reference TRBV19 and TRBJ2-1): DGGITQSPKYLFRKEGQNVTLSCEQNLNHDAMYWYRQDPGQGLRLIYYSQIVNDFQKGDIAEGYSVSREKKESFPLTVTSAQKNPTAFYLCASSITTTGNEQFFGPGTRLTVL.

The chain is built from TRBV27 and TRBJ1-2; 7 nucleotides align to TRBD1. The CDR3 is 13 amino acids. V dropped 10 bases and J dropped 5; count of bases not matched to a gene: 10. Germline loops: CDR1 MNHEY, CDR2 SMNVEV (reference sequence). This CDR3 is CATRGAPLYGYTF. The CDR3, as DNA: TGTGCCACCAGGGGGGCGCCTCTATATGGCTACACCTTC.

In this sample, this clone turned up a few times. CDR3 in amino acids: CASSPLIGFMNTEAFF. CDR3 DNA: TGCGCCAGCAGCCCACTCATCGGGTTTATGAACACTGAAGCTTTCTTT. This chain connects TRBV4-1 to TRBJ1-1, with no clear D. Trimming left V 4 bases short and J 0 bases short, with 15 bases between. CDR1 and CDR2 from the germline V gene are MGHRA and YSYEKL. There are 16 residues in the CDR3.

The V and J genes are TRBV19 and TRBJ1-2; maybe TRBD1 (6 bases). Germline V CDR1 and CDR2: LNHDA, SQIVND (reference sequence). The V gene lost 8 bases and the J gene lost 7 bases, with 14 bases spanning the gap. The CDR3 is made up of 12 amino acids. CDR3 sequence: CASLDSGAGYTF. The CDR3 coding sequence is TGTGCCAGTCTCGATTCGGGGGCTGGCTACACCTTC.

V gene TRBV4-1 combines with J gene TRBJ1-1; no definite D call. The CDR3 contains 14 residues. Germline V gives CDR1 MGHRA, CDR2 YSYEKL. Trimming cost V 0 bases and J 7 bases, with 12 bases left between them. CDR3 sequence reads: CASSQDQEQLEAFF. In DNA form, the CDR3 reads TGCGCCAGCAGCCAAGATCAGGAACAGCTTGAAGCTTTCTTT.

This chain connects TRBV6-5 to TRBJ2-1; no clear D gene. CDR3 length: 11 amino acids. Germline V CDR1 and CDR2: MNHEY, SVGAGI. Trimming took off 8 bases at V and 7 bases at J, with 9 bases between the two ends. The CDR3 sequence is CASLLGNEQFF. CDR3 sequence (DNA): TGTGCCAGCCTCTTGGGGAATGAGCAGTTCTTC.

The V and J genes are TRBV6-1 and TRBJ2-7, with D maybe TRBD2 (5 bases). Per germline, CDR1 MNHNS and CDR2 SASEGT. This CDR3 has 15 amino acids. V gave up 4 bases and J gave up 0 bases, with 13 bases separating them. CDR3: CASSARTRSSYEQYF. In nucleotides, the CDR3 is TGTGCCAGCAGTGCCCGGACTCGGAGCTCCTACGAGCAGTACTTC.

The chain joins TRBV28 to TRBJ2-7, with TRBD1 identical over 7 bases. V shed 5 bases and J 3 bases; nucleotides not matched to a gene: 13. Germline values: CDR1 MDHEN, CDR2 SYDVKM. This CDR3 has 16 residues. CDR3 protein: CASSPRPQGVVYEQYF. The CDR3, as DNA: TGTGCCAGCAGTCCTCGTCCCCAGGGGGTTGTCTACGAGCAGTACTTC.